This record covers a single T cell receptor beta chain. Its target is unknown. Compared with germline, one end of the junction differs, possibly owing to a read error. Distinct nucleotide sequences in the sample also encode this CDR3. The sample originates from a study of OX40 agonist ivuxolimab in advanced cancers. Overall study context: Dose-escalation patients suffered from hepatocellular carcinoma, melanoma, renal cell or head and neck cancer. The eligibility criteria allowed prior anti-PD-1, anti-PD-L1 or anti-CTLA-4 therapy, and 40% had some. The study, taken as a whole, reports: Circulating CD4+ and CD8+ T cells showed clonal expansion by week 6 at 0.1 to 3.0 mg/kg.

CDR1 and CDR2 from the germline V gene are MNHNS and SASEGT. This CDR3 is 13 amino acids long. Method: immunoSEQ multiplex PCR; TCRdb's copy keeps in-frame clones and lacks some. The repertoire holds around 47,000 clones, with more than 85% as singletons. No patient had autoimmune disease or received systemic immunosuppression. Specimen: CD4+ or CD8+ T cells sorted from blood, collected in a trial of the OX40 agonist ivuxolimab. The sequence was obtained from an adult with an advanced solid tumor such as melanoma, head and neck, liver or kidney cancer. The chain carries TRBV6-1 and TRBJ2-7, with TRBD1 identical over 10 bases. Here the CDR3 reads CASSDRGHNEQYF. The CDR3 DNA is TGTGCTAGCAGTGACAGGGGGCACAACGAGCAGTACTTC.